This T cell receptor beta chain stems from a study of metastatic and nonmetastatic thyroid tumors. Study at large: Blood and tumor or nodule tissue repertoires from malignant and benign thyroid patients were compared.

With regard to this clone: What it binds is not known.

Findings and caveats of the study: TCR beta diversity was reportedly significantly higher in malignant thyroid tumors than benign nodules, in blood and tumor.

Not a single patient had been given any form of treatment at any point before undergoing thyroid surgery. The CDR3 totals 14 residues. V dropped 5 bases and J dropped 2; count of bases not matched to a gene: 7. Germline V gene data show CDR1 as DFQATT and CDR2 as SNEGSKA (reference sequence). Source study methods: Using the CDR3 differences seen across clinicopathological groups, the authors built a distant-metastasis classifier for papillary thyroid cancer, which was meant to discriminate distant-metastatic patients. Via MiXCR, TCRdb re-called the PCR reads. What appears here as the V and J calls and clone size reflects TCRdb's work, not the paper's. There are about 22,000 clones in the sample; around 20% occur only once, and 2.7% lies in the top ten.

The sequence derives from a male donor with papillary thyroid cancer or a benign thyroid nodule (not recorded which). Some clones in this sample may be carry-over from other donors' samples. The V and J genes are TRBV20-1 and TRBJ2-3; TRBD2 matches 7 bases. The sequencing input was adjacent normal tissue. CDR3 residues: CSAGLGGNTDTQYF. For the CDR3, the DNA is TGCAGTGCTGGACTAGGAGGCAACACAGATACGCAGTATTTT.